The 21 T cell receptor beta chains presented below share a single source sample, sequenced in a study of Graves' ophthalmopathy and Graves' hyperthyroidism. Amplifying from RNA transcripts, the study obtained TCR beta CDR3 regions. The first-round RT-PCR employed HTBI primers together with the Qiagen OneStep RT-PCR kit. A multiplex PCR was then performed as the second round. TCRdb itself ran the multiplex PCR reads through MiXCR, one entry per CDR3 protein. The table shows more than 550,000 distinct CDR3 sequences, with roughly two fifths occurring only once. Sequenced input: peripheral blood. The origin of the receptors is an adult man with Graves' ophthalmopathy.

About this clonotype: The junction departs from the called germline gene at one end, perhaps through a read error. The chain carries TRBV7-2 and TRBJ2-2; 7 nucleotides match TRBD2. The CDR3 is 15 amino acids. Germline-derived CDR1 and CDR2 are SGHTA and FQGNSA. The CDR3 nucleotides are TGTGCCAGCAGCTTAGCGGGAGGGGAGACCGGGGAGCCGTTTTTT. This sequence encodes CASSLAGGETGEPFF.

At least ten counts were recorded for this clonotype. CDR3 in amino acids: CSVQRVGNTEAFF. CDR3 sequence (DNA): TGCAGCGTTCAAAGGGTTGGGAACACTGAAGCTTTCTTT. The chain is built from TRBV29-1 and TRBJ1-1; D is unresolved. Looked up from germline, CDR1 is SQVTM and CDR2 is ANQGSEA. Trimming pared 5 bases from V and 1 base from J, leaving 11 bases between. CDR3 length: 13 residues.

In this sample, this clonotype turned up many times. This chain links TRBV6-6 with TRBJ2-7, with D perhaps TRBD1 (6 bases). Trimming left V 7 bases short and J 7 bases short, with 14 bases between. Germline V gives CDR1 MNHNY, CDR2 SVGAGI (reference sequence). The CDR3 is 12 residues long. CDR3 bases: TGTGCCAGCATCCGTCAGGGGAAAGAGCAGTACTTC. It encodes CASIRQGKEQYF.

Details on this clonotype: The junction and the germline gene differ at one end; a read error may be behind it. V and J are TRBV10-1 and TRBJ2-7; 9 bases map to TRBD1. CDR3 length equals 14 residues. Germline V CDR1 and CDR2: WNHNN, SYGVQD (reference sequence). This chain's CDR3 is CASLRGQGTYEQCF. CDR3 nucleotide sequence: TGCGCCAGCCTAAGGGGACAGGGAACCTACGAGCAGTGCTTC.

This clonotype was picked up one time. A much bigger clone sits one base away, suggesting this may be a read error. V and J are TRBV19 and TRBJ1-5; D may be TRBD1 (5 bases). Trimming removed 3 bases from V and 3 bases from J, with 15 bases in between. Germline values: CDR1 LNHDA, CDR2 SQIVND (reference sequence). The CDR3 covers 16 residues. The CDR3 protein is CASSIGTLGDNQPQHF. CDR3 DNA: TGTGCCAGTAGTATCGGGACTTTAGGGGACAATCAGCCCCAGCATTTT. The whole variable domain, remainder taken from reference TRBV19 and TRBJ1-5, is DGGITQSPKYLFRKEGQNVTLSCEQNLNHDAMYWYRQDPGQGLRLIYYSQIVNDFQKGDIAEGYSVSREKKESFPLTVTSAQKNPTAFYLCASSIGTLGDNQPQHFGDGTRLSIL.

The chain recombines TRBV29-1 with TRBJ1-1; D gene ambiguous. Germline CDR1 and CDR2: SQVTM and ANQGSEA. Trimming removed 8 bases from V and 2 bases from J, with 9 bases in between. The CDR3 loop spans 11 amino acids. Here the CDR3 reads CSLWVNTEAFF. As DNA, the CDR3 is TGCAGCTTGTGGGTAAACACTGAAGCTTTCTTT.

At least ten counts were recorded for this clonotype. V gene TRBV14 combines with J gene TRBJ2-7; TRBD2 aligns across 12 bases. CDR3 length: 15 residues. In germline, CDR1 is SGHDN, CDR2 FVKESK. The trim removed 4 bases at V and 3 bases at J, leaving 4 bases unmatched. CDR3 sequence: CASSRLTSGSYEQYF. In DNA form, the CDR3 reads TGTGCCAGCAGCCGACTGACTAGCGGGAGCTACGAGCAGTACTTC.

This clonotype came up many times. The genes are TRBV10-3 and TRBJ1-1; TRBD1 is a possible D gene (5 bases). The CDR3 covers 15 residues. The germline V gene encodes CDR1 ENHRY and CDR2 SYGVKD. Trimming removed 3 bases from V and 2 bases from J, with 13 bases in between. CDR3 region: CAISDGREINTEAFF. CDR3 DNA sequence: TGTGCCATCAGTGACGGCAGGGAGATTAACACTGAAGCTTTCTTT.

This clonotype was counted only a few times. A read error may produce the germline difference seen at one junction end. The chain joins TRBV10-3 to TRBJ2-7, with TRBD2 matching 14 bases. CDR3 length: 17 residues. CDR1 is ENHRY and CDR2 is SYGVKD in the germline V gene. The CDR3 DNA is TGTGCCAGCAGTCCTCGAGGACTAGCGGGGGGAGACCTACGAGAGGGCTTC. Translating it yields CASSPRGLAGGDLREGF.

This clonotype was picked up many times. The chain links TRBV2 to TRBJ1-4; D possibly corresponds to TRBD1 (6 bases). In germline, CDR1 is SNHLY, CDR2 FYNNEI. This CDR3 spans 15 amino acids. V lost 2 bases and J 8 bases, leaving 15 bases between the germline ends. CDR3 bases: TGTGCCAGCAGTGAAAATGGGGGCGGAGGAGAAAAACTGTTTTTT. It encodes CASSENGGGGEKLFF.

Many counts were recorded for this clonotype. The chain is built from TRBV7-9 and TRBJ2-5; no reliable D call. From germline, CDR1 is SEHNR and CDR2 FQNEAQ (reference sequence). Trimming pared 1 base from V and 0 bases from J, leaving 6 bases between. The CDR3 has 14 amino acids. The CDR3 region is CASSLVDDQETQYF. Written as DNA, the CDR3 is TGTGCCAGCAGCTTAGTTGACGACCAAGAGACCCAGTACTTC.

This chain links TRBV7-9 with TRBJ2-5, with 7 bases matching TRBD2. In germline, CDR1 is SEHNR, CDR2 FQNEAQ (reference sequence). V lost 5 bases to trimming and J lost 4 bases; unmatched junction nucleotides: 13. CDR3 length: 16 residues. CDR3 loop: CASSTRRTGEGETQYF. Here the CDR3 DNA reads TGTGCCAGCAGCACAAGGAGGACCGGGGAGGGAGAGACCCAGTACTTC.

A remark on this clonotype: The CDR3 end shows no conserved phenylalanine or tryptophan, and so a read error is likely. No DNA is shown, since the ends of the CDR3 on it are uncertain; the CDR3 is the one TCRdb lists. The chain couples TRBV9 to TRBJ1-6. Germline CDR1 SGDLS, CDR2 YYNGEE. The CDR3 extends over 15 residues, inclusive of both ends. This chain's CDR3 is CASSVVGSYNSPRPR.

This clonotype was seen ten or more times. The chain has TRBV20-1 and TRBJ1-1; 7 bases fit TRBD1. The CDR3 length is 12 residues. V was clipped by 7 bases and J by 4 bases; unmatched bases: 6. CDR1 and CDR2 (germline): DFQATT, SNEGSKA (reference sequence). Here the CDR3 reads CSVSAGGTEAFF. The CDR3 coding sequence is TGCAGTGTATCAGCAGGGGGCACTGAAGCTTTCTTT.

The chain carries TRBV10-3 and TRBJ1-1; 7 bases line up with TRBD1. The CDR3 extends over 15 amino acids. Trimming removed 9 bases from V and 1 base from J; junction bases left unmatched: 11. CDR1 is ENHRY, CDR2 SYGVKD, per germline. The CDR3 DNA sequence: TGTGCCATTTCTGACAGGGAGGGTTGGAACACTGAAGCTTTCTTT. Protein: CAISDREGWNTEAFF.

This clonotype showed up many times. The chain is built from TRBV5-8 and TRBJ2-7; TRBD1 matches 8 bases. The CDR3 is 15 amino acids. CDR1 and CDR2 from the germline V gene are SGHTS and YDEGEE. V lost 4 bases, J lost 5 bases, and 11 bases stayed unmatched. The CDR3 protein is CASSREDRDRHEQYF. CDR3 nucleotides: TGTGCCAGCAGCCGAGAGGACAGGGACCGACACGAGCAGTACTTC. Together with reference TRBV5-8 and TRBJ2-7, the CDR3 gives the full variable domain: EAGVTQSPTHLIKTRGQQATLRCSPISGHTSVYWYQQALGLGLQFLLWYDEGEERNRGNFPPRFSGRQFPNYSSELNVNALELEDSALYLCASSREDRDRHEQYFGPGTRLTVT.

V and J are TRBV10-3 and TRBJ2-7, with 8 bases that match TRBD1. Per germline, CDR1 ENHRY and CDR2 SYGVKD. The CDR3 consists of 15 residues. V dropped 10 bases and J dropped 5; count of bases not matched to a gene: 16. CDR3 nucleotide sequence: TGTGCCAGCACCTTGACAGGGGTGGGGGTCCACGAGCAGTACTTC. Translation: CASTLTGVGVHEQYF.

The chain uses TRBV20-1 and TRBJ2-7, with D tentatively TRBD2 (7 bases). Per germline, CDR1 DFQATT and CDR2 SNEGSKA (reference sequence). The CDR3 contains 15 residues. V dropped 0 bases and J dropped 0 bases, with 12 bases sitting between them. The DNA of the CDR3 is TGCAGTGCTAGAGATCGGGAGGACAGCTCCTACGAGCAGTACTTC. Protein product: CSARDREDSSYEQYF.

The CDR3 coding sequence is TGTGCCAGCAGCTTAGGTGGGACTAGCGGGAGCCAAGACGAGCAGTACTTC. Its translation is CASSLGGTSGSQDEQYF. The chain employs TRBV11-1 and TRBJ2-7, with 14 positions matching TRBD2. Germline CDR1 is SGHAT and CDR2 is FQDESV (reference sequence). CDR3 length equals 17 residues. With 1 base clipped from V and 5 bases from J, the junction kept 7 bases outside the gene matches.

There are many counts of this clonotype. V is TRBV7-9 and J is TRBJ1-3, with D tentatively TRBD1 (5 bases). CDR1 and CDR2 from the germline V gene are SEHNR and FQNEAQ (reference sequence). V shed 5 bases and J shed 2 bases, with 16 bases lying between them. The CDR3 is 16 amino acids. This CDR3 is CASSPAIGTAGNTIYF. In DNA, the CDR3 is TGTGCCAGCAGCCCGGCGATCGGGACCGCTGGAAACACCATATATTTT. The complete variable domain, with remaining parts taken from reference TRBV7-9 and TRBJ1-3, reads DTGVSQNPRHKITKRGQNVTFRCDPISEHNRLYWYRQTLGQGPEFLTYFQNEAQLEKSRLLSDRFSAERPKGSFSTLEIQRTEQGDSAMYLCASSPAIGTAGNTIYFGEGSWLTVV.

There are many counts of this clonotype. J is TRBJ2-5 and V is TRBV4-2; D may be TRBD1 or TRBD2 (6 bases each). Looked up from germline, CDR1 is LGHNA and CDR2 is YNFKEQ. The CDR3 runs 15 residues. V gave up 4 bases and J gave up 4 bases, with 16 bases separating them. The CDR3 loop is CASSLGGGGGETQYF. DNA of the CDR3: TGTGCCAGCAGCCTCGGGGGAGGAGGGGGAGAGACCCAGTACTTC.